Following are 8 T cell receptor beta chains from one sample sequenced in a study of blood T cell repertoires in COVID-19. Clones were read by immunoSEQ multiplex PCR, and TCRdb kept only the in-frame ones, dropping some. There are around 150,000 clones in the sample; 80% to 85% occur only once, and about 10% lies in the top ten. The sample consisted of peripheral blood. These receptors all stem from an elderly woman with active or convalescent COVID-19.

The chain carries TRBV18 and TRBJ2-7; 14 bases fit TRBD2. Germline V gene sequence: CDR1 KGHSH, CDR2 LQKENI. This CDR3 has 15 amino acids. The V and J ends lost 8 bases and 4 bases, in that order; junction bases with no gene match: 7. CDR3 amino acids: CASVRTSGGRYEQYF. The CDR3 DNA reads as TGTGCCAGCGTGAGGACTAGCGGGGGGCGGTACGAGCAGTACTTC.

The table lists this clone with a count of one. The chain combines TRBV10-3 with TRBJ1-6; the D gene is possibly TRBD1 (5 bases). The V and J ends lost 3 bases and 0 bases respectively, with 15 bases between them. The V gene's germline CDR1 is ENHRY and CDR2 SYGVKD. The CDR3 sequence is 18 residues long. For the CDR3, the DNA is TGTGCCATCAGTGATGGAGGGGCCTTAAGCTCCTATAATTCACCCCTCCACTTT. It yields the protein CAISDGGALSSYNSPLHF.

The rearrangement joins TRBV4-3 to TRBJ1-2; 11 nucleotides align to TRBD1. The CDR3 has 17 residues. Per the germline V gene, CDR1 is LGHNA and CDR2 is YSLEER. Unmatched junction bases numbered 6, after V lost 0 bases and J lost 3 bases. The CDR3 nucleotides are TGCGCCAGCAGCCAAGAGATGAGGACAGGGGGCCACTATGGCTACACCTTC. Translated: CASSQEMRTGGHYGYTF.

The chain is built from TRBV11-3 and TRBJ1-6; no firm D call. The V gene lost 1 base and the J gene lost 7 bases, with 11 bases spanning the gap. Germline lookup yields CDR1 SGHNT and CDR2 YENEEA. The CDR3 length is 15 residues. The CDR3 is CASSLVGEENSPLHF. DNA for the CDR3: TGTGCCAGCAGCTTAGTCGGAGAAGAAAATTCACCCCTCCACTTT. Based on the CDR3 plus reference TRBV11-3 and TRBJ1-6, the full variable domain is EAGVVQSPRYKIIEKKQPVAFWCNPISGHNTLYWYLQNLGQGPELLIRYENEEAVDDSQLPKDRFSAERLKGVDSTLKIQPAELGDSAVYLCASSLVGEENSPLHFGNGTRLTVT.

The chain has TRBV12-3 or TRBV12-4 and TRBJ1-1; D unclear. V dropped 8 bases and J dropped 1 base, with 8 bases sitting between them. The CDR3 loop spans 12 amino acids. The CDR3 nucleotides are TGTGCCAGCGCGGCTCAGAACACTGAAGCTTTCTTT. It translates to CASAAQNTEAFF.

J is TRBJ2-7 and V is TRBV7-3, with 10 bases that match TRBD2. The germline CDR1 and CDR2 sequences are SGHTA and FQGTGA. Germline trimming cut 5 bases from V and 2 bases from J; bases unmatched to any gene: 6. The CDR3 is made up of 15 amino acids. The CDR3 DNA is TGTGCCAGCAGCCGAGAGCGGGGGGGACCCTACGAGCAGTACTTC. Amino acid sequence: CASSRERGGPYEQYF.

CDR3 amino acids: CASSRDSTSYEQYF. In DNA form, the CDR3 reads TGTGCCAGCAGCCGGGACAGCACTTCCTACGAGCAGTACTTC. The gene calls are TRBV11-3 and TRBJ2-7; 7 positions match TRBD1. The CDR3 consists of 14 residues. The J segment lost 1 base and the V segment lost 5 bases, leaving 5 bases of the junction unmatched. The V gene's germline CDR1 is SGHNT and CDR2 YENEEA.

This chain links TRBV7-9 with TRBJ2-2; D ambiguous. This CDR3 spans 11 amino acids. Germline assignment: CDR1 SEHNR and CDR2 FQNEAQ (reference sequence). The V end lost 11 bases, the J end lost 8 bases, and 12 bases lay between the germline ends. The CDR3 coding sequence is TGTGCCGGCTCCGTTTCTGGGGAGCTGTTTTTT. It yields the protein CAGSVSGELFF.